The 5 T cell receptor beta chains in this list originate from one sample, sequenced in a study of neurological immune-mediated disorders. MiXCR was run by TCRdb on the 5' RACE reads, yielding one entry per CDR3 protein. Among some 54,000 distinct CDR3 sequences, about 10% were seen once, and the ten largest hold 6% to 8.5%. Time point reported: longitudinal time-point 1 (baseline). Sequenced: PBMCs. Receptors were obtained from a male donor with HTLV-1-associated myelopathy (HAM/TSP).

This clonotype was recorded at least ten times. The chain joins TRBV6-2 or TRBV6-3 to TRBJ1-1, with a tentative D call TRBD1 (6 bases). Trimming shortened V by 5 bases and J by 2 bases, and 12 bases separated the two germline ends. Germline CDR1 MNHEY, CDR2 SVGEGT. The CDR3 is made up of 14 amino acids. CDR3 in amino acids: CASSAPGHNTEAFF. CDR3 bases: TGTGCCAGCAGTGCCCCGGGACACAACACTGAAGCTTTCTTT.

The genes are TRBV11-2 and TRBJ2-3, with D uncertain. This CDR3 spans 15 amino acids. The germline V gene encodes CDR1 SGHAT and CDR2 FQNNGV. Trimming took 10 bases from V and 3 from J, leaving 20 bases between them. The CDR3 loop reads CANTPLSSPTDTQYF. Here the CDR3 DNA reads TGTGCCAACACCCCCCTGAGTAGCCCAACAGATACGCAGTATTTT.

This clonotype came up many times. The J gene is TRBJ2-5, the V gene TRBV6-5; perhaps TRBD1 as D (5 bases). The CDR3 is made up of 14 amino acids. Per the germline V gene, CDR1 is MNHEY and CDR2 is SVGAGI. V was clipped by 6 bases and J by 1 base, with 12 bases between them. CDR3 amino acids: CASSLQDPQETQYF. CDR3 DNA: TGTGCCAGCAGCCTACAGGATCCCCAAGAGACCCAGTACTTC.

This clonotype occurred many times. The CDR3 reads CASSFTGLETQYF. The CDR3 DNA reads TGTGCCAGCAGTTTTACAGGCTTGGAGACCCAGTACTTC. This chain links TRBV2 with TRBJ2-5; D perhaps matches TRBD1 (5 bases). The V end lost 5 bases, the J end lost 5 bases, and 12 bases lay between the germline ends. CDR1 and CDR2 from the germline V gene are SNHLY and FYNNEI. This CDR3 spans 13 amino acids.

This clonotype came up many times. This sequence joins TRBV5-1 and TRBJ2-7, with 9 bases fitting TRBD2. CDR1 is SGHRS, CDR2 YFSETQ, per germline. Trimming at V came to 3 bases and at J to 7 bases, leaving 11 bases not matched to a gene. CDR3 length equals 15 residues. The CDR3 bases are TGCGCCAGCAGCTCTGGGACTAGCAGCCCTGGGGAGCAGTACTTC. Translation: CASSSGTSSPGEQYF.